What follows are 4 T cell receptor beta chains derived from one specimen sequenced in a study of T-cell memory formation after mild COVID-19. TCRdb passed the 5' RACE reads through MiXCR, listing each CDR3 protein once. The repertoire holds roughly 86,000 distinct CDR3 sequences, about 15% seen once, with under 45% in the top ten. Sequencing was performed on PBMCs or a T cell subset sorted from them (not recorded which). These receptors were taken from a man in his late teens or twenties who had mild COVID-19 (a few samples of this study predate the infection). Cell type and time point are not known.

This sequence joins TRBV6-6 and TRBJ2-5; 7 nucleotides agree with TRBD2. The CDR3 has 14 amino acids. The J segment lost 5 bases and the V segment lost 6 bases, leaving 9 bases of the junction unmatched. Germline V gene sequence: CDR1 MNHNY, CDR2 SVGAGI (reference sequence). The CDR3 region is CASRDRDYTETQYF. CDR3 DNA: TGTGCCAGCAGGGACCGGGACTATACCGAGACCCAGTACTTC.

This clonotype was detected once. This rearrangement joins TRBV7-9 to TRBJ1-1; D gene ambiguous. Germline assignment: CDR1 SEHNR and CDR2 FQNEAQ (reference sequence). This CDR3 has 13 amino acids. V lost 6 bases and J lost 6, with 14 bases in between. CDR3 nucleotides: TGTGCCAGCAGAAAGGGTATTGGGGCTGAAGCTTTCTTT. This sequence encodes CASRKGIGAEAFF.

This clonotype was observed a handful of times. The rearrangement links TRBV28 to TRBJ2-7, with a possible D match to TRBD1 (6 bases). Trimming removed 2 bases from V and 2 bases from J, with 7 bases in between. The CDR3 totals 13 residues. Germline lookup yields CDR1 MDHEN and CDR2 SYDVKM. The CDR3 nucleotides are TGTGCCAGCAGTTTACGGACAGCCTACGAGCAGTACGTC. As protein: CASSLRTAYEQYV.

This rearrangement joins TRBV2 to TRBJ2-4; 9 bases are shared with TRBD2. Germline V gene lookup returns CDR1 SNHLY and CDR2 FYNNEI. The CDR3 has 17 amino acids. J was trimmed by 0 bases and V by 7 bases; bases with no gene match: 10. Here the CDR3 reads CASNGLAGPLAKNIQYF. In DNA, the CDR3 is TGTGCCAGCAACGGGCTAGCGGGGCCCCTAGCCAAAAACATTCAGTACTTC.